This T cell receptor (beta chain) was observed in a study of blood T cell repertoires in COVID-19. Sequenced by immunoSEQ multiplex PCR; TCRdb stores in-frame clones only, minus some. The sample contains 150,000 to 200,000 clones, roughly 84% of which appear only once. The CDR3 is 13 amino acids. The TCR originated in a man between 60 and 70 years old who had recovered from COVID-19. The sample comprised peripheral blood. V and J are TRBV21-1 and TRBJ2-3; the table calls TRBD2, which could not be checked here. TRBV21-1 is deemed a pseudogene. The CDR3 DNA follows: TGTGCCAGCAGCCTCTATAGCACAGATACGCAGTATTTT. This gives the protein CASSLYSTDTQYF.